Listed here are 26 T cell receptor beta chains from one sample, sequenced in a study of T-cell memory formation after mild COVID-19. MiXCR, run by TCRdb on the 5' RACE reads, gives a single entry per CDR3 protein. The table records more than 300,000 distinct CDR3 sequences, roughly an eighth of them present only once. Sequencing was carried out using PBMCs or a T cell subset sorted from them (not recorded which). All receptors derive from a man younger than 35 who had mild COVID-19 (a few samples of this study predate the infection). Cell type and time point are not known.

This clonotype turned up a few times. This chain connects TRBV12-3 or TRBV12-4 to TRBJ2-6; 8 nucleotides line up with TRBD2. V was clipped by 3 bases and J by 2 bases; unmatched bases: 0. CDR3 length: 15 amino acids. CDR3 DNA: TGTGCCAGCAGTTTCGGGAGGGCTGGGGCCAACGTCCTGACTTTC. As protein: CASSFGRAGANVLTF.

The chain combines TRBV9 with TRBJ2-1; the D gene is possibly TRBD2 (5 bases). The germline V gene has CDR1 SGDLS and CDR2 YYNGEE. This CDR3 contains 16 residues. V was clipped by 0 bases and J by 2 bases, with 12 bases between them. The CDR3 sequence is CASSVVAGVPYNEQFF. The CDR3 DNA sequence: TGTGCCAGCAGCGTAGTGGCCGGGGTACCCTACAATGAGCAGTTCTTC.

V and J are TRBV29-1 and TRBJ2-7; D is possibly TRBD2 (7 bases). The CDR3 is 13 amino acids. V was clipped by 4 bases and J by 0 bases, with 10 bases between them. Germline CDR1 and CDR2: SQVTM and ANQGSEA. CDR3 region: CSVVRGASYEQYF. The CDR3 DNA is TGCAGCGTTGTCCGGGGGGCCTCCTACGAGCAGTACTTC.

There are a few counts of this clonotype. This chain uses TRBV4-3 with TRBJ2-7; D unresolved. This CDR3 spans 15 amino acids. Germline values: CDR1 LGHNA, CDR2 YSLEER. V lost 1 base to trimming and J lost 2 bases, with 12 bases between them. CDR3 in amino acids: CASSQGATHTYEQYF. Here the CDR3 DNA reads TGCGCCAGCAGCCAAGGTGCGACACACACCTACGAGCAGTACTTC.

The V gene is TRBV6-6, the J gene TRBJ1-3, with TRBD1 as a possible D gene (5 bases). CDR3 length: 16 amino acids. Germline V gene lookup returns CDR1 MNHNY and CDR2 SVGAGI (reference sequence). V dropped 1 base and J dropped 4 bases, with 14 bases sitting between them. Written as DNA, the CDR3 is TGTGCCAGCAGTTACTATGTCGGCAGGGCCGGAAACACCATATATTTT. Encoded protein: CASSYYVGRAGNTIYF.

This clonotype was seen many times. This rearrangement joins TRBV12-3 or TRBV12-4 to TRBJ2-2, with D possibly matching TRBD2 (5 bases). The CDR3 spans 17 residues. Trimming shortened V by 2 bases and J by 2 bases, and 15 bases separated the two germline ends. Here the CDR3 reads CASSLHPTGLNTGELFF. In DNA form, the CDR3 reads TGTGCCAGCAGTTTACATCCCACCGGACTTAACACCGGGGAGCTGTTTTTT.

The chain recombines TRBV4-2 with TRBJ2-3; D is unclear. The germline V gene encodes CDR1 LGHNA and CDR2 YNFKEQ. V was cut by 1 base and J by 6 bases, with 14 bases left in between. This CDR3 has 15 amino acids. For the CDR3, the DNA is TGTGCCAGCAGCCAAGTCACCCCGGGTCTGGATACGCAGTATTTT. Its translation is CASSQVTPGLDTQYF.

The chain employs TRBV4-3 and TRBJ2-1; the D gene is possibly TRBD2 (5 bases). CDR3 length equals 15 residues. Trimming removed 0 bases at V and 4 bases at J, with 10 bases between. The germline V gene has CDR1 LGHNA and CDR2 YSLEER. CDR3 sequence: CASSQEAERYNEQFF. CDR3 DNA: TGCGCCAGCAGCCAAGAGGCCGAGCGGTACAATGAGCAGTTCTTC.

This clonotype was found once. The chain uses TRBV12-3 or TRBV12-4 and TRBJ1-1; D might be TRBD1 (5 bases). With 10 bases removed from V and 0 bases from J, the gap between germline ends came to 15 bases. This CDR3 is built from 14 residues. For the CDR3, the DNA is TGTGCCACCCGTGGGTTAGGGGTGAACACTGAAGCTTTCTTT. It is translated as CATRGLGVNTEAFF.

The rearrangement joins TRBV20-1 to TRBJ2-5, with 7 bases fitting TRBD1. Germline CDR1 is DFQATT and CDR2 is SNEGSKA (reference sequence). The V and J ends lost 2 bases and 0 bases, in that order; junction bases with no gene match: 9. This CDR3 spans 16 amino acids. The CDR3 loop is CSARPLTGWYQETQYF. CDR3 sequence (DNA): TGCAGTGCTAGACCCTTGACAGGGTGGTACCAAGAGACCCAGTACTTC.

This clonotype was detected only a few times. The chain uses TRBV4-2 and TRBJ2-1; possibly TRBD1 for D (6 bases). The germline V gene has CDR1 LGHNA and CDR2 YNFKEQ. This CDR3 contains 17 residues. V lost 0 bases, J lost 3 bases, and 15 bases lay in between. The CDR3, as DNA: TGTGCCAGCAGCCAAGATGCCCCCTGGACAGTCTACAATGAGCAGTTCTTC. It is translated as CASSQDAPWTVYNEQFF.

The V gene is TRBV20-1, the J gene TRBJ1-5; D is perhaps TRBD1 (6 bases). V dropped 4 bases and J dropped 6 bases, with 13 bases sitting between them. CDR1 and CDR2 from the germline V gene are DFQATT and SNEGSKA (reference sequence). This CDR3 contains 13 residues. CDR3 nucleotide sequence: TGCAGTGCTATTGGGGGGGCGGGTCAGCCCCAGCATTTT. It specifies CSAIGGAGQPQHF.

The J gene is TRBJ2-1, the V gene TRBV7-2, with TRBD2 matching over 10 bases. V lost 4 bases, J lost 9 bases, and 6 bases stayed unmatched. From germline, CDR1 is SGHTA and CDR2 FQGNSA. CDR3 length: 14 amino acids. The CDR3 coding sequence is TGTGCCAGCAGCTCGCGGCGGACTAGCGGTGAGCAGTTCTTC. Its protein product is CASSSRRTSGEQFF.

This clonotype was detected a few times. This chain uses TRBV30 with TRBJ1-1; no clear D gene. The CDR3 loop spans 13 amino acids. The V end was cut by 0 bases, the J end by 5 bases, with 10 bases between. Germline CDR1 reads GTSNPN; CDR2 reads SVGIG (reference sequence). CDR3 residues: CAWSVAMGTEAFF. DNA for the CDR3: TGTGCCTGGAGTGTGGCGATGGGGACTGAAGCTTTCTTT. Full variable domain (missing parts from reference TRBV30 and TRBJ1-1): SQTIHQWPATLVQPVGSPLSLECTVEGTSNPNLYWYRQAAGRGLQLLFYSVGIGQISSEVPQNLSASRPQDRQFILSSKKLLLSDSGFYLCAWSVAMGTEAFFGQGTRLTVV.

This clonotype has a count of ten or more. This sequence joins TRBV10-3 and TRBJ2-1, with TRBD1 matching over 9 bases. Germline lookup yields CDR1 ENHRY and CDR2 SYGVKD. CDR3 length: 12 amino acids. V was pared by 6 bases and J by 8 bases, with 2 bases of the junction left unmatched. CDR3 loop: CAIRGTGHEQFF. The CDR3 nucleotides are TGTGCCATCAGGGGGACAGGGCATGAGCAGTTCTTC.

The chain couples TRBV12-3 or TRBV12-4 to TRBJ2-3; D gene uncertain. Trimming took off 4 bases at V and 0 bases at J, with 17 bases between the two ends. The CDR3 has 17 residues. The chain's CDR3 is CASSYPWAKLSTDTQYF. The CDR3 DNA is TGTGCCAGCAGTTACCCGTGGGCCAAACTTAGCACAGATACGCAGTATTTT.

This clonotype was seen many times. The chain joins TRBV29-1 to TRBJ1-5, with a weak D call TRBD1 (5 bases). This CDR3 is built from 12 residues. Deletions cut 4 bases from V and 4 bases from J, with 8 bases between. Germline CDR1 is SQVTM and CDR2 is ANQGSEA. The CDR3 DNA follows: TGCAGCGTTGGGTCAGGGAATCAGCCCCAGCATTTT. This codes for CSVGSGNQPQHF.

Here the CDR3 DNA reads TGTGCCAGCGGACCGCGGGGACTCCAAAATGAAAAACTGTTTTTT. Translation gives CASGPRGLQNEKLFF. The chain employs TRBV7-2 and TRBJ1-4, with a tentative D call TRBD1 (5 bases). The V gene's germline CDR1 is SGHTA and CDR2 FQGNSA. The V end was cut by 8 bases, the J end by 5 bases, with 18 bases between. This CDR3 region has 15 residues.

This clonotype appeared a single time. Possible read error: a much larger clone is one base away. The chain joins TRBV29-1 to TRBJ1-4, with a weak D call TRBD1 (5 bases). The V end lost 7 bases, the J end lost 5 bases, and 11 bases lay between the germline ends. Germline V gene lookup returns CDR1 SQVTM and CDR2 ANQGSEA. The CDR3 consists of 12 residues. CDR3 region: CSGLTANEKLFF. CDR3 DNA sequence: TGCAGCGGTTTGACAGCGAATGAAAAACTGTTTTTT. The full variable domain, in which reference TRBV29-1 and TRBJ1-4 provide the parts outside the CDR3, is SAVISQKPSRDICQRGTSLTIQCQVDSQVTMMFWYRQQPGQSLTLIATANQGSEATYESGFVIDKFPISRPNLTFSTLTVSNMSPEDSSIYLCSGLTANEKLFFGSGTQLSVL.

The V gene is TRBV2, the J gene TRBJ2-1, with unresolved D. The CDR3 has 11 amino acids. The V end was cut by 2 bases, the J end by 14 bases, with 10 bases between. Germline V gene sequence: CDR1 SNHLY, CDR2 FYNNEI. This chain's CDR3 is CASSEHAPEFF. The CDR3, as DNA: TGTGCCAGCAGTGAACATGCCCCGGAGTTCTTC.

CDR3 sequence reads: CASSLAWNEQFF. CDR3 sequence (DNA): TGTGCCAGCAGCTTAGCGTGGAATGAGCAGTTCTTC. The chain has TRBV7-2 and TRBJ2-1; no reliable D call. This CDR3 spans 12 amino acids. The germline V gene encodes CDR1 SGHTA and CDR2 FQGNSA. V lost 0 bases and J lost 7, with 4 bases in between. Full variable domain (missing parts from reference TRBV7-2 and TRBJ2-1): GAGVSQSPSNKVTEKGKDVELRCDPISGHTALYWYRQSLGQGLEFLIYFQGNSAPDKSGLPSDRFSAERTGGSVSTLTIQRTQQEDSAVYLCASSLAWNEQFFGPGTRLTVL.

In this sample, this clonotype turned up a few times. This chain links TRBV11-2 with TRBJ2-7; 7 bases are shared with TRBD1. There are 12 residues in the CDR3. J was trimmed by 3 bases and V by 5 bases; bases with no gene match: 1. Germline-derived CDR1 and CDR2 are SGHAT and FQNNGV. This CDR3 reads CASSQGDYEQYF. CDR3 DNA: TGTGCCAGCAGCCAGGGGGACTACGAGCAGTACTTC.

A few counts support this clonotype. The genes are TRBV7-6 and TRBJ2-3; either TRBD1 or TRBD2 may fit D (5 bases each). CDR3 length: 13 residues. Trimming removed 5 bases at V and 5 bases at J, with 11 bases between. Per the germline V gene, CDR1 is SGHVS and CDR2 is FNYEAQ. In nucleotides, the CDR3 is TGTGCCAGCAGCCGGGGACGTTTAGATACGCAGTATTTT. Its translation is CASSRGRLDTQYF.

This clonotype has only a few counts. The V and J genes are TRBV7-3 and TRBJ2-7; no definite D call. Deletions cut 0 bases from V and 5 bases from J, with 8 bases between. The CDR3 totals 13 residues. Germline CDR1 reads SGHTA; CDR2 reads FQGTGA. The CDR3 DNA follows: TGTGCCAGCAGCTTAACAGGGTTCAACGAGCAGTACTTC. Amino acids: CASSLTGFNEQYF. The entire variable domain, with the rest obtained from reference TRBV7-3 and TRBJ2-7, is as follows: GAGVSQTPSNKVTEKGKYVELRCDPISGHTALYWYRQSLGQGPEFLIYFQGTGAADDSGLPNDRFFAVRPEGSVSTLKIQRTERGDSAVYLCASSLTGFNEQYFGPGTRLTVT.

This clonotype was counted at least ten times. The chain couples TRBV28 to TRBJ2-7, with D possibly being TRBD1 (8 bases). Per the germline V gene, CDR1 is MDHEN and CDR2 is SYDVKM. Trimming removed 4 bases from V and 11 bases from J, with 24 bases in between. The CDR3 extends over 15 amino acids. The CDR3 DNA reads TGTGCCAGCAGTTCACCCGGACAGGGAGGGAGTGGGGAGTACTTC. Its translation is CASSSPGQGGSGEYF.

This clonotype occurred many times. A junction end diverges from the germline sequence, so it may reflect a read error. This chain joins TRBV5-1 and TRBJ1-2; 7 bases align to TRBD1. This CDR3 has 14 amino acids. Germline CDR1 SGHRS, CDR2 YFSETQ. CDR3 in amino acids: CASSLQGANYGYTF. CDR3 coding DNA: TGTGCCAGCAGTTTGCAGGGGGCTAACTATGGCTACACCTTC.